Listed below are T cell receptor beta chains from one sample, sequenced in a study of blood T cell repertoires in COVID-19. Profiled with immunoSEQ multiplex PCR; TCRdb holds only in-frame clones, not every one. The data contain some 200,000 clones, 80% to 90% of them seen just once; the ten biggest clones take up about 4%. The sequenced sample consisted of PBMCs or T cells enriched from blood (not recorded which). The receptors here all came from a woman between 35 and 50 years old with acute COVID-19. The CDR3 runs from the conserved cysteine through the conserved F or W. D genes are given only for firm matches. Clone size is not always given. Where it is, it says once, few, many or a class for expanded clones.

D gene,clone size,J gene,V gene,CDR3 DNA,CDR3 protein
TRBD1,-,TRBJ1-1,TRBV18,TGTGCCAGCTCCCGGACAGGGGGCACTGAAGCTTTCTTT,CASSRTGGTEAFF
-,-,TRBJ1-6,TRBV6-4,TGTGCCAGCAGCCCGCGGGGGGATTCACCCCTCCACTTT,CASSPRGDSPLHF
TRBD2,-,TRBJ2-7,TRBV4-3,TGCGCCAGCAGCCAAGCGGCTAGCGGGGGGCAATACGAGCAGTACTTC,CASSQAASGGQYEQYF
TRBD2,-,TRBJ2-5,TRBV7-2,TGTGCCAGCAGCGAAGCGGGGGGGCTCACCTTACGAGGCGAGACCCAGTACTTC,CASSEAGGLTLRGETQYF
-,-,TRBJ2-3,TRBV7-2,TGTGCCAGCAGCTTAGGTGGTGGCTCCCGGGGGTATTTT,CASSLGGGSRGYF
-,-,TRBJ1-1,TRBV7-9,TGTGCCAGCAGCTTAGGTTTTGCAGGGGACACTGAAGCTTTCTTT,CASSLGFAGDTEAFF
-,-,TRBJ1-1,TRBV27,TGTGCCAGCACCACCCCCGGGACACAGAACACTGAAGCTTTCTTT,CASTTPGTQNTEAFF
TRBD1,-,TRBJ1-3,TRBV29-1,TGCAGCGCGGACAGGGGTGGAAACACCATATATTTT,CSADRGGNTIYF
-,-,TRBJ1-5,TRBV7-8,TGTGCCAGCAGCCCCAGGGCAGGGGCTGGCAATCAGCCCCAGCATTTT,CASSPRAGAGNQPQHF
-,-,TRBJ1-3,TRBV19,TGTGCCAGTAGTACACAGGCGCACTCTGGAAACACCATATATTTT,CASSTQAHSGNTIYF
-,-,TRBJ1-2,TRBV6-5,TGTGCCAGCAGTTACGCCGCGGGGGCATTTGGCTACACCTTC,CASSYAAGAFGYTF
TRBD1,-,TRBJ1-1,TRBV6-5,TGTGCCAGCAGTACGGACAGGGGGCAAACTGAAGCTTTCTTT,CASSTDRGQTEAFF
-,-,TRBJ1-1,TRBV9,TGTGCCAGCAGGGAGGGTAGCGGAGAAACTGAAGCTTTCTTT,CASREGSGETEAFF
TRBD1,-,TRBJ1-5,TRBV5-1,TGCGCCAGCAGCTTGGATGGGACAGGGGGCAATCAGCCCCAGCATTTT,CASSLDGTGGNQPQHF
TRBD1,many,TRBJ2-7,TRBV20-1,TGCAGTGCGGGACAGTCCTACGAGCAGTACTTC,CSAGQSYEQYF
TRBD1,-,TRBJ1-1,TRBV5-1,TGCGCCAGCAGCTTGGAGGCAGGGGGATTCGCTGAAGCTTTCTTT,CASSLEAGGFAEAFF
TRBD2,-,TRBJ2-2,TRBV7-9,TGTGCCAGCAGACTAGCGGGGGACACCGGGGAGCTGTTTTTT,CASRLAGDTGELFF
TRBD2,-,TRBJ2-3,TRBV3-1/TRBV3-2,TGTGCCAGCAGCCCTCACTTAGCGGGGGGGATCACAGATACGCAGTATTTT,CASSPHLAGGITDTQYF
TRBD1,-,TRBJ1-4,TRBV19,TGTGCCAGTAGTATCCGGGGGACAGTGCCTAATGAAAAACTGTTTTTT,CASSIRGTVPNEKLFF
TRBD1,-,TRBJ1-2,TRBV2,TGTGCCAGCGAGGGAGGAAACAGGGGAGTTGGGAACTATGGCTACACCTTC,CASEGGNRGVGNYGYTF
-,-,TRBJ1-5,TRBV28,TGTGCCAGCAGCCCGACAGGCCGAGATCAGCCCCAGCATTTT,CASSPTGRDQPQHF
-,-,TRBJ1-1,TRBV6-5,TGTGCCAGCAGTTTGGGGGCATGGGACACTGAAGCTTTCTTT,CASSLGAWDTEAFF
TRBD1,-,TRBJ2-7,TRBV9,TGTGCCAGCAGCGTAGGGGTGAGGGGGACAGTCGAGCAGTACTTC,CASSVGVRGTVEQYF
-,many,TRBJ2-1,TRBV27,TGTGCCAGCAGCCCAATCGTCGGACTAACCCCCAATGAGCAGTTCTTC,CASSPIVGLTPNEQFF
-,few,TRBJ1-6,TRBV15,TGTGCCACCAGCAGGGACAGTTCTAATTCACCCCTCCACTTT,CATSRDSSNSPLHF
TRBD1,-,TRBJ1-1,TRBV24-1,TGTGCCACCAGTGTCGGCGGGACAGGGAACACTGAAGCTTTCTTT,CATSVGGTGNTEAFF
-,-,TRBJ1-5,TRBV9,TGTGCCAGCGGGGAGGGCGGTCAGCCCCAGCATTTT,CASGEGGQPQHF
TRBD2,-,TRBJ2-1,TRBV2,TGTGCCAGCCATTGGACTAGCGCCGATGAGCAGTTCTTC,CASHWTSADEQFF
TRBD1,-,TRBJ2-1,TRBV29-1,TGCAGCGCTTCCACCGGGACAGGGTGGAATGAGCAGTTCTTC,CSASTGTGWNEQFF
-,-,TRBJ2-5,TRBV4-2,TGTGCCAGCAGCCCACGGGTAGGTACCCAGTACTTC,CASSPRVGTQYF
-,-,TRBJ1-5,TRBV6-5,TGTGCCAGCAGTTCGGGTCAGGGTTCCGGGTCGCCCCAGCATTTT,CASSSGQGSGSPQHF
TRBD1,-,TRBJ2-7,TRBV7-2,TGTGCCAGCAGCCCGACCGGGACAGGGTCCAACGAGCAGTACTTC,CASSPTGTGSNEQYF
-,-,TRBJ1-4,TRBV2,TGTGCCAGCAGCCGAGATGAAAAACTGTTTTTT,CASSRDEKLFF
-,few,TRBJ2-1,TRBV14,TGTGCCAGCAGCCAACGGAGCTCCTACAATGAGCAGTTCTTC,CASSQRSSYNEQFF